Below, 7 T cell receptor beta chains from the same sample are listed, as sequenced in a study of T-cell memory formation after mild COVID-19. From the 5' RACE reads, TCRdb called clonotypes with MiXCR, one entry per CDR3 protein. The sample gives hundreds of thousands of distinct CDR3 sequences, more than 15% of which show up once; 12% is in the top ten. What was sequenced was PBMCs or a T cell subset sorted from them (not recorded which). These TCRs come from an adult woman who had mild COVID-19 (a few samples of this study predate the infection). Cell type and time point are not known.

The chain is built from TRBV7-9 and TRBJ2-1, with TRBD2 identical over 12 bases. This CDR3 contains 20 residues. CDR1 and CDR2 from the germline V gene are SEHNR and FQNEAQ (reference sequence). V trimming: 4 bases; J trimming: 3 bases; junction bases outside the gene matches: 16. CDR3 coding DNA: TGTGCCAGCAGCTGGACCCCCCGAGGGCTAGCGGGAGGGTACTACAATGAGCAGTTCTTC. Translation gives CASSWTPRGLAGGYYNEQFF. Full variable domain (remainder filled in from reference TRBV7-9 and TRBJ2-1): DTGVSQNPRHKITKRGQNVTFRCDPISEHNRLYWYRQTLGQGPEFLTYFQNEAQLEKSRLLSDRFSAERPKGSFSTLEIQRTEQGDSAMYLCASSWTPRGLAGGYYNEQFFGPGTRLTVL.

This clonotype was seen a few times. V usage is TRBV7-8 and J usage is TRBJ2-1; D tentatively fits TRBD1 or TRBD2 (5 bases each). Germline loops: CDR1 SGHVS, CDR2 FQNEAQ. CDR3 length equals 14 residues. V lost 5 bases, J lost 4 bases, and 12 bases lay in between. The CDR3 reads CASSGRDLYNEQFF. CDR3 DNA: TGTGCCAGCAGCGGCCGGGACCTGTACAATGAGCAGTTCTTC.

CDR3: CSARSLRETQYF. In DNA form, the CDR3 reads TGCAGTGCTAGGAGTCTCCGAGAGACCCAGTACTTC. The chain links TRBV20-1 to TRBJ2-5, with D unclear. The CDR3 runs 12 residues. In germline, CDR1 is DFQATT, CDR2 SNEGSKA (reference sequence). The V end lost 3 bases, the J end lost 4 bases, and 9 bases lay between the germline ends.

The genes are TRBV4-1 and TRBJ2-1; 8 bases are a match to TRBD2. The CDR3 sequence is 16 residues long. Per the germline V gene, CDR1 is MGHRA and CDR2 is YSYEKL. V lost 1 base to trimming and J lost 5 bases; unmatched junction nucleotides: 7. The CDR3 region has the DNA TGCGCCAGCAGCCAAGGACGGGGGGGCCGTGACAATGAGCAGTTCTTC. Its protein product is CASSQGRGGRDNEQFF.

This clonotype was seen a few times. The rearrangement links TRBV12-3 or TRBV12-4 to TRBJ2-7; 9 positions match TRBD1. The CDR3 covers 14 residues. With V trimmed by 6 bases and J by 6 bases, 9 bases remained unmatched. The CDR3 here is CASRPGQGFREQYF. The CDR3, as DNA: TGTGCCAGCAGGCCCGGACAGGGGTTTCGCGAGCAGTACTTC.

The chain employs TRBV24-1 and TRBJ2-2, with 9 positions matching TRBD1. CDR1 is KGHDR and CDR2 is SFDVKD in the germline V gene. CDR3 length: 13 amino acids. Germline trimming cut 9 bases from V and 6 bases from J; bases unmatched to any gene: 4. CDR3 protein: CATVGTGPGELFF. CDR3 DNA sequence: TGTGCCACCGTGGGGACAGGGCCCGGGGAGCTGTTTTTT.

This clonotype was recorded a few times. The rearrangement joins TRBV5-6 to TRBJ1-1; D gene unclear. The germline CDR1 and CDR2 sequences are SGHDT and YYEEEE. The CDR3 has 15 amino acids. The V gene lost 0 bases and the J gene lost 5 bases, with 14 bases spanning the gap. CDR3 DNA: TGTGCCAGCAGCTTGGATGAAGGGCTTATTACTGAAGCTTTCTTT. It is translated as CASSLDEGLITEAFF. Drawing the rest from reference TRBV5-6 and TRBJ1-1, the complete variable domain is DAGVTQSPTHLIKTRGQQVTLRCSPKSGHDTVSWYQQALGQGPQFIFQYYEEEERQRGNFPDRFSGHQFPNYSSELNVNALLLGDSALYLCASSLDEGLITEAFFGQGTRLTVV.